The clone carrying this T cell receptor (beta chain) was found many times. The antigen is not known. The data were taken from a study of human T cells and chemical hapten exposure. Study as a whole: The use of 2% DPC on roughly 2 cm by roughly 2 cm of upper inner arm skin constituted sensitization. Study outcomes and limitations: High-frequency TCRs, those above 1 in 1000, stayed the same after DPC sensitization.

Time point of the sample: pre-sensitization, week 0. Stated treatment: therapeutic diphenylcyclopropenone sensitization with weekly scalp DPC. Trimming stripped 6 bases from V and 5 bases from J, with 13 bases between. The germline gives CDR1 MNHEY, CDR2 SVGAGI. The CDR3 has 13 residues. Original processing methods: A typical sample had around 90,000 TCRs, with roughly 20,000 to 700,000 overall. TCRdb reanalysed the RACE reads using MiXCR and keeps one entry per CDR3 protein. These V and J calls originate from TCRdb's pipeline instead of the authors' own analysis. The repertoire consists of roughly 51,000 distinct CDR3 sequences, with 9.5% to 10% occurring once and the leading ten covering around 10%.

The clonotype originates from a middle-aged man with alopecia areata. Some clones in this sample may be carry-over from other donors' samples. The V and J genes are TRBV6-5 and TRBJ1-1; D is unclear. The specimen was whole blood, collected in connection with sensitization to the hapten diphenylcyclopropenone (DPC). DNA for the CDR3: TGTGCCAGCAGGAGAGGAGTACCGACTGAAGCTTTCTTT. Translation: CASRRGVPTEAFF.